The 30 T cell receptor beta chains below all came from one sample that was sequenced in a study of blood T cell repertoires in COVID-19. Some clones are missing from TCRdb's copy, which holds only in-frame ones; the method was immunoSEQ multiplex PCR. The sample lists about 180,000 clones, 88% occurring once. Material for sequencing was peripheral blood. These receptors were collected from a woman aged 25 to 39 with acute or convalescent COVID-19.

This clone came up a few times. The gene calls are TRBV18 and TRBJ1-2, with D tentatively TRBD1 (5 bases). There are 14 residues in the CDR3. V was cut by 5 bases and J by 0 bases, with 10 bases left in between. CDR1 is KGHSH and CDR2 is LQKENI in the germline V gene. CDR3 region: CASSGTGANYGYTF. Here the CDR3 DNA reads TGTGCCAGCTCAGGGACTGGAGCTAACTATGGCTACACCTTC.

This clone was found a few times. V and J are TRBV5-1 and TRBJ1-6; D is unresolved. The CDR3 is made up of 16 amino acids. Trimming left V 1 base short and J 1 base short, with 9 bases between. Germline V gene lookup returns CDR1 SGHRS and CDR2 YFSETQ. The CDR3 DNA reads as TGCGCCAGCAGCTTGACGGGTGCTTCCTATAATTCACCCCTCCACTTT. As protein: CASSLTGASYNSPLHF.

CDR3 bases: TGCGCCAGCAGCCAGCCGGCGGGAGGGAGCAATGAGCAGTTCTTC. It specifies CASSQPAGGSNEQFF. The rearrangement joins TRBV4-1 to TRBJ2-1; 9 bases are shared with TRBD2. This CDR3 is built from 15 residues. Per the germline V gene, CDR1 is MGHRA and CDR2 is YSYEKL. J was trimmed by 6 bases and V by 3 bases; bases with no gene match: 6.

This clone was seen once. The chain links TRBV10-3 to TRBJ2-3; 7 nucleotides agree with TRBD1. Germline CDR1 ENHRY, CDR2 SYGVKD. The CDR3 is 14 amino acids. The J segment lost 2 bases and the V segment lost 10 bases, leaving 9 bases of the junction unmatched. CDR3 sequence: CATSGQLITDTQYF. The CDR3 coding sequence is TGTGCCACGTCGGGACAGCTCATCACAGATACGCAGTATTTT.

The chain is built from TRBV6-5 and TRBJ1-1; no firm D call. Germline V gene data show CDR1 as MNHEY and CDR2 as SVGAGI. Between the trimmed V and J ends, which lost 6 bases and 7 bases, there was a span of 15 bases. The CDR3 has 13 residues. The CDR3 loop reads CASRPSGVVEAFF. The DNA of the CDR3 is TGTGCCAGCAGGCCGAGCGGGGTCGTTGAAGCTTTCTTT.

The rearrangement joins TRBV6-5 to TRBJ1-5; no firm D call. Trimming removed 4 bases at V and 7 bases at J, with 11 bases between. From germline, CDR1 is MNHEY and CDR2 SVGAGI. The CDR3 is 13 amino acids. The CDR3 DNA is TGTGCCAGCAGTTCCCGCGAGTTGCAGCCCCAGCATTTT. It specifies CASSSRELQPQHF.

The rearrangement links TRBV7-2 to TRBJ2-1; 8 bases match TRBD1. Losses at the gene ends were 3 bases for V and 4 bases for J; bases not matched to a gene: 2. In germline, CDR1 is SGHTA, CDR2 FQGNSA. This CDR3 has 14 amino acids. The CDR3 DNA reads TGTGCCAGCAGCTTTGGGGACAGGTACAATGAGCAGTTCTTC. This gives the protein CASSFGDRYNEQFF.

The chain uses TRBV14 and TRBJ2-1; a possible D gene is TRBD2 (6 bases). Per germline, CDR1 SGHDN and CDR2 FVKESK. V lost 3 bases to trimming and J lost 7 bases, with 22 bases between them. This CDR3 has 17 residues. The CDR3 region has the DNA TGTGCCAGCAGCCATTGGGATCTAGCGTACGGGGTGAATGAGCAGTTCTTC. Translating gives CASSHWDLAYGVNEQFF.

The rearrangement uses TRBV5-4 and TRBJ2-7, with D tentatively TRBD2 (6 bases). V lost 3 bases, J lost 0 bases, and 10 bases lay in between. Germline CDR1 SGHNT, CDR2 YYREEE (reference sequence). The CDR3 loop spans 14 amino acids. The CDR3 bases are TGTGCCAGCAGCTACCGGGACTCCTCCTACGAGCAGTACTTC. Its translation: CASSYRDSSYEQYF.

This rearrangement joins TRBV6-5 to TRBJ2-5, with 7 bases identical to TRBD1. This CDR3 comprises 16 residues. Germline V gives CDR1 MNHEY, CDR2 SVGAGI. V lost 0 bases and J lost 5; bases outside the gene matches: 9. Written as DNA, the CDR3 is TGTGCCAGCAGTTACTCGCTGCTTCGACAGGGCGAGACCCAGTACTTC. This encodes CASSYSLLRQGETQYF.

This chain uses TRBV27 with TRBJ2-1, with 7 bases aligning to TRBD2. The CDR3 runs 13 residues. The V segment lost 6 bases and the J segment 6 bases; nucleotides outside the gene matches: 5. Germline loops: CDR1 MNHEY, CDR2 SMNVEV (reference sequence). The CDR3 reads CASRKREGNEQFF. CDR3 DNA sequence: TGTGCCAGCAGAAAAAGGGAGGGCAATGAGCAGTTCTTC.

The chain recombines TRBV30 with TRBJ2-1; D not resolved. The CDR3 loop spans 12 amino acids. Germline assignment: CDR1 GTSNPN and CDR2 SVGIG (reference sequence). Trimming took 0 bases from V and 10 from J, leaving 10 bases between them. CDR3 DNA: TGTGCCTGGAGTGTTCAGACTGGCGAGCAGTTCTTC. This sequence encodes CAWSVQTGEQFF.

CDR3 loop: CSVEVTSGTDGELFF. CDR3 nucleotides: TGCAGCGTTGAAGTAACTAGCGGGACGGACGGGGAGCTGTTTTTT. The chain employs TRBV29-1 and TRBJ2-2; 10 bases are a match to TRBD2. Germline V CDR1 and CDR2: SQVTM, ANQGSEA. V trimming: 1 base; J trimming: 7 bases; junction bases outside the gene matches: 6. The CDR3 contains 15 residues.

V and J are TRBV6-5 and TRBJ2-3; D not resolved. This CDR3 is built from 14 residues. Germline CDR1 reads MNHEY; CDR2 reads SVGAGI. Trimming removed 5 bases at V and 2 bases at J, with 11 bases between. The CDR3: CASSRQSPTDTQYF. CDR3 DNA: TGTGCCAGCAGTCGCCAGTCCCCCACAGATACGCAGTATTTT.

V is TRBV5-1 and J is TRBJ1-1; D not certain. CDR1 and CDR2 from the germline V gene are SGHRS and YFSETQ. V was shortened by 0 bases and J by 13 bases, with 16 bases between the two germline ends. The CDR3 consists of 13 residues. The CDR3 spells CASSLAGLEEGFF. The DNA for the CDR3 is TGCGCCAGCAGCTTGGCCGGGCTAGAGGAGGGTTTCTTT.

The chain has TRBV7-9 and TRBJ2-1; TRBD2 matches at 8 bases. After removal of 3 bases from V and 4 bases from J, the junction contained 8 bases not matched to a gene. The V gene's germline CDR1 is SEHNR and CDR2 FQNEAQ (reference sequence). This CDR3 is 16 amino acids long. The CDR3 spells CASSFLAGREYNEQFF. The CDR3 DNA reads as TGTGCCAGCAGCTTTCTAGCCGGGAGGGAATACAATGAGCAGTTCTTC.

This clone was observed a single time. The rearrangement joins TRBV14 to TRBJ1-1, with D possibly being TRBD1 (5 bases). V was cut by 7 bases and J by 4 bases, with 13 bases left in between. The CDR3 extends over 13 amino acids. In germline, CDR1 is SGHDN, CDR2 FVKESK. The CDR3 bases are TGTGCCAGCAATTGGGGCGGGGGCACTGAAGCTTTCTTT. It is translated as CASNWGGGTEAFF.

The rearrangement joins TRBV6-5 to TRBJ1-1; possibly TRBD1 for D (6 bases). The CDR3 spans 13 residues. V was cut by 3 bases and J by 10 bases, with 15 bases left in between. Germline V CDR1 and CDR2: MNHEY, SVGAGI. Here the CDR3 reads CASSYRGGRGAFF. Written as DNA, the CDR3 is TGTGCCAGCAGTTATCGCGGGGGGCGGGGAGCTTTCTTT.

The rearrangement joins TRBV2 to TRBJ2-7; the D gene is possibly TRBD1 (6 bases). Trimming took off 6 bases at V and 0 bases at J, with 6 bases between the two ends. This CDR3 comprises 12 residues. Germline CDR1 SNHLY, CDR2 FYNNEI. CDR3: CASRGASYEQYF. Here the CDR3 DNA reads TGTGCCAGCAGGGGGGCCTCCTACGAGCAGTACTTC. Based on the CDR3 plus reference TRBV2 and TRBJ2-7, the full variable domain is EPEVTQTPSHQVTQMGQEVILRCVPISNHLYFYWYRQILGQKVEFLVSFYNNEISEKSEIFDDQFSVERPDGSNFTLKIRSTKLEDSAMYFCASRGASYEQYFGPGTRLTVT.

The genes are TRBV6-6 and TRBJ2-3; 12 bases are shared with TRBD2. This CDR3 is built from 15 residues. J lost 2 bases, V lost 6 bases, and 3 bases had no gene match. CDR1 is MNHNY, CDR2 SVGAGI, per germline (reference sequence). CDR3 coding DNA: TGTGCCAGCAGCAGACTAGCGGGAGCCACAGATACGCAGTATTTT. Protein: CASSRLAGATDTQYF.

The chain uses TRBV19 and TRBJ2-3; no clear D gene. There are 12 residues in the CDR3. Germline V gene sequence: CDR1 LNHDA, CDR2 SQIVND (reference sequence). Trimming stripped 0 bases from V and 7 bases from J, with 5 bases between. CDR3 sequence (DNA): TGTGCCAGTAGTATAGAGGGCTATACGCAGTATTTT. It specifies CASSIEGYTQYF.

The chain combines TRBV6-6 with TRBJ2-7; D may be TRBD1 (6 bases). This CDR3 is built from 16 residues. The ends were cut back, 9 bases at V and 5 bases at J, with 26 bases in the middle. Germline V lookup: CDR1 MNHNY, CDR2 SVGAGI (reference sequence). Here the CDR3 DNA reads TGTGCCAGTAAGGAGGCCCTTTGGCAGGGGTGGAACGAGCAGTACTTC. Translation gives CASKEALWQGWNEQYF.

The rearrangement uses TRBV7-8 and TRBJ2-5; no clear D gene. CDR1 is SGHVS, CDR2 FQNEAQ, per germline. CDR3 length: 11 amino acids. Between the trimmed V and J ends, which lost 6 bases and 3 bases, there was a span of 5 bases. CDR3 region: CASSYKETQYF. CDR3 DNA sequence: TGTGCCAGCAGTTACAAAGAGACCCAGTACTTC. The variable domain in full, with the rest retrieved from reference TRBV7-8 and TRBJ2-5, is GAGVSQSPRYKVAKRGQDVALRCDPISGHVSLFWYQQALGQGPEFLTYFQNEAQLDKSGLPSDRFFAERPEGSVSTLKIQRTQQEDSAVYLCASSYKETQYFGPGTRLLVL.

This chain joins TRBV28 and TRBJ2-3; D may be TRBD2 (5 bases). With 8 bases removed from V and 4 bases from J, the gap between germline ends came to 13 bases. The CDR3 spans 13 residues. Looked up from germline, CDR1 is MDHEN and CDR2 is SYDVKM. DNA for the CDR3: TGTGCCAGCCTGGGAGATCGGGCAGATACGCAGTATTTT. Its protein product is CASLGDRADTQYF.

The gene calls are TRBV5-1 and TRBJ2-1; D uncertain. In germline, CDR1 is SGHRS, CDR2 YFSETQ. The V end lost 0 bases, the J end lost 6 bases, and 7 bases lay between the germline ends. The CDR3 contains 13 residues. The CDR3 coding sequence is TGCGCCAGCAGCTTGGCCCCGTTCAATGAGCAGTTCTTC. It codes for CASSLAPFNEQFF.

The chain employs TRBV29-1 and TRBJ2-5; no reliable D call. Germline CDR1 SQVTM, CDR2 ANQGSEA. This CDR3 spans 13 amino acids. V was shortened by 1 base and J by 5 bases, with 11 bases between the two germline ends. The CDR3: CSVEGELLETQYF. In DNA, the CDR3 is TGCAGCGTTGAAGGAGAGTTGTTGGAGACCCAGTACTTC.

The chain joins TRBV18 to TRBJ2-7; 8 nucleotides align to TRBD1. The germline V gene has CDR1 KGHSH and CDR2 LQKENI. V gave up 6 bases and J gave up 3 bases; unmatched junction bases: 4. This CDR3 has 13 residues. As DNA, the CDR3 is TGTGCCAGCTCCACGGGACAGGACTACGAGCAGTACTTC. It specifies CASSTGQDYEQYF.

This chain uses TRBV2 with TRBJ2-5, with a tentative D call TRBD2 (6 bases). Germline V gene sequence: CDR1 SNHLY, CDR2 FYNNEI. Trimming took off 9 bases at V and 5 bases at J, with 22 bases between the two ends. The CDR3 is made up of 15 amino acids. CDR3 nucleotide sequence: TGTGCCAGTACCACGACTATAGCGGCGGGGGAGACCCAGTACTTC. Its protein product is CASTTTIAAGETQYF.

The chain couples TRBV4-2 to TRBJ1-2, with TRBD1 matching 7 bases. Germline lookup yields CDR1 LGHNA and CDR2 YNFKEQ. The CDR3 contains 13 residues. Trimming cost V 4 bases and J 6 bases; bases outside gene matches: 5. The CDR3 nucleotides read TGTGCCAGCAGCCTAGGTCAGGGGGATGGCTACACCTTC. It encodes CASSLGQGDGYTF.

Of note for this clone: The DNA is omitted, as the CDR3 cannot be located on it reliably, and the CDR3 follows TCRdb's listing. The chain is built from TRBV6-5 and TRBJ2-7; TRBD1, the D gene given by the table, was not confirmed from the DNA. Germline loops: CDR1 MNHEY, CDR2 SVGAGI. The CDR3 comprises 14 residues, both ends counted. This CDR3 reads CASILDRGTYEQYF.